Included here is one TCR beta chain sequence, with context. This clone has just a few counts. Its antigen remains unidentified. It has no much larger one-base neighbor in the sample; base qualities were not kept. This entry belongs to a study of T cell responses to AZD1222 COVID-19 vaccine (dated by TCRdb to 2020 to 2022). Regarding the research as a whole: TCR sequencing was performed for over 230 trial participants, of whom around 200 were given two doses of AZD1222 and approximately 25 were given two doses of MenACWY control vaccine. Trial participants were enrolled by age into 18-55, 56-69 and 70-plus year subgroups, with about 150, 27 and 61 TCR-sequenced participants respectively. Study-level results and caveats: Most participants were white British and females outnumbered males, and the authors suggested that clonal diversity may have been underestimated. In the small 56-69-year group, the increase in depth fell short of significance, most likely because of low power. Reportedly, almost half of the unique spike-specific TCRs recognized epitopes lying outside the regions that are mutated in the B.1.351 and B.1.1.7 variants. A significant rise in spike-specific TCR breadth and depth was observed after two AZD1222 doses relative to day 0 and relative to MenACWY recipients. Because no day 14 peak-response samples were available, repertoires were characterized only after the peak T cell response. Vaccine-associated CD4 TCRs spanned the whole spike protein, with dominant responses in regions 160-218 and 743-854. Conclusions about previously exposed vaccinees were limited because only a handful of AZD1222 recipients were SARS-CoV-2 seropositive at baseline.

The CDR3 regions of human TCRbeta chains were analyzed by immunosequencing. The original pipeline was this. TCRs in the repertoires were matched against a reference library of SARS-CoV-2-specific TCRs that had been generated with the MIRA antigen-specificity platform. Breadth meant the fraction of unique TCRs that were SARS-CoV-2-associated, whereas depth meant the fraction of total T cells that were SARS-CoV-2-associated. Using the MIRA data, each spike-specific TCR was mapped to the spike region that the TCR reacts to and placed in a CD4 or CD8 class. Log10-transformed breadth and depth values were compared by one-way ANOVA with Sidak's multiple comparisons tests. Held by TCRdb, this immuneACCESS table contains in-frame sequences only and omits some clones. Under half of the omission traces to an unresolved V gene where checked; the cause of the rest is unknown. V, J and clone size reflect that table, while D and trimming were determined from the DNA. In all, the sample holds some 150,000 clones, and 92% of those were seen once. 4.4% of the sample comes from the top ten.

Via the germline V gene, CDR1 is MNHEY and CDR2 SVGAGI. Here V drops 6 bases and J drops 5 bases, and the junction holds 7 bases not matched to any gene. The CDR3 contains 14 residues, cysteine and phenylalanine counted. The only DNA kept is the CDR3, 42 bases in frame from the first base. Sample time point, as interpreted from the label and publication: baseline before first vaccination. This specimen's treatment or condition label, interpreted: meningococcal conjugate vaccine given as trial control. The vaccinee samples were drawn from two UK trials, COV001 and COV002, one of which was a single-blind randomized controlled phase 2/3 trial testing AZD1222 (ChAdOx1 nCoV-19) in healthy adults. For TCRbeta chain sequencing, PBMC samples from trial participants were taken at day 0 and at day 28 after the second dose.

Sequencing used peripheral blood, obtained on day 0 of MenACWY control vaccination. The receptor comes from an adult in good health. The rearrangement combines TRBV6-5 with TRBJ1-5; 7 bases in the middle match TRBD1. The CDR3 amino acid sequence is: CASSAGGDYQPQHF. DNA sequence: TGTGCCAGCAGCGCAGGGGGTGACTATCAGCCCCAGCATTTT.